The rows below give T cell receptor beta chains drawn from one sample of a study of beta chain features in type 1 diabetes. Profiling relied on immunoSEQ multiplex PCR, and the TCRdb table lists in-frame clones only, not all of them. The table lists under 20,000 clones, approximately 68% of them singletons. Sequencing input: Tregs from blood. All receptors derive from a man younger than 45 with type 1 diabetes. Both conserved end residues are part of each CDR3. D genes are given only for firm matches. Expanded clones are given a class, and other clones once, few, many or no size at all.

>TRBV2|NA|TRBD1|TRBJ1-1
CASSLGGTGDGSTEAFF
TGTGCCAGCAGTCTCGGGGGGACAGGGGATGGGTCCACTGAAGCTTTCTTT
>TRBV29-1|NA|TRBD1|TRBJ2-7
CSVEGPGGTYEQYF
TGCAGCGTTGAGGGGCCAGGGGGCACCTACGAGCAGTACTTC
>TRBV5-1|NA|NA|TRBJ2-1
CASLNNEQFF
TGCGCCAGCTTAAACAATGAGCAGTTCTTC
>TRBV15|NA|TRBD2|TRBJ2-7
CATSRDGSGDEQYF
TGTGCCACCAGCAGAGATGGGAGCGGGGACGAGCAGTACTTC
>TRBV6-5|NA|NA|TRBJ1-4
CASSSSGVGEKLFF
TGTGCCAGCAGTTCTTCAGGGGTAGGAGAAAAACTGTTTTTT
>TRBV19|NA|TRBD1|TRBJ2-7
CASTRGQGYEQYF
TGTGCCAGCACACGCGGACAGGGATACGAGCAGTACTTC
>TRBV19|NA|TRBD1|TRBJ1-5
CASSIKGQGYQPQHF
TGTGCCAGTAGTATAAAGGGACAGGGTTATCAGCCCCAGCATTTT
>TRBV28|medium-sized|TRBD1|TRBJ2-1
CASSLWGTGGNEQFF
TGTGCCAGCAGTTTATGGGGGACAGGGGGGAATGAGCAGTTCTTC
>TRBV5-1|few|NA|TRBJ2-7
CASSSNRVGGYEQYF
TGCGCCAGCAGCTCGAACAGGGTTGGAGGCTACGAGCAGTACTTC
>TRBV20-1|NA|NA|TRBJ1-1
CSASQGAEAFF
TGCAGTGCTAGCCAGGGTGCTGAAGCTTTCTTT
>TRBV2|few|NA|TRBJ2-5
CASSEVPSRETQYF
TGTGCCAGCAGTGAGGTTCCTAGCCGGGAGACCCAGTACTTC
>TRBV10-3|NA|TRBD2|TRBJ2-7
CAISESAGLAGDEQYF
TGTGCCATCAGTGAGTCGGCGGGACTAGCGGGAGACGAGCAGTACTTC
>TRBV7-9|NA|TRBD2|TRBJ2-3
CASSFRLAGVADTQYF
TGTGCCAGCAGCTTCAGACTAGCGGGAGTTGCAGATACGCAGTATTTT
>TRBV6-1|few|TRBD1|TRBJ1-2
CASSAGQGRYGYTF
TGTGCCAGCAGTGCGGGACAGGGGAGGTACGGCTACACCTTC
>TRBV29-1|NA|NA|TRBJ2-6
CSVEDRTGANVLTF
TGCAGCGTTGAAGACAGGACTGGGGCCAACGTCCTGACTTTC
>TRBV23-1|NA|NA|TRBJ2-1
CASSQSLGGSYNEQFF
TGCGCCAGCAGTCAATCGCTCGGGGGCTCCTACAATGAGCAGTTCTTC
>TRBV19|NA|NA|TRBJ1-2
CASTPPGGGTWGYTF
TGTGCCAGTACCCCCCCGGGTGGAGGGACGTGGGGCTACACCTTC
>TRBV4-1|NA|NA|TRBJ2-5
CASSQGHRVGETQYF
TGCGCCAGCAGCCAAGGGCACAGGGTCGGGGAGACCCAGTACTTC
>TRBV5-1|NA|NA|TRBJ1-2
CASGAGNQYGYTF
TGCGCCAGCGGAGCCGGGAATCAGTATGGCTACACCTTC
>TRBV29-1|NA|TRBD1|TRBJ1-1
CSAIRDRNTEAFF
TGCAGCGCAATTAGGGACAGGAACACTGAAGCTTTCTTT
>TRBV7-2|NA|NA|TRBJ2-1
CASSLAGYEGLGLTYNEQFF
TGTGCCAGCAGCTTAGCCGGGTACGAGGGATTAGGACTAACCTACAATGAGCAGTTCTTC
>TRBV7-9|NA|TRBD2|TRBJ2-1
CASSSIAGGSYNEQFF
TGTGCCAGCAGCTCAATAGCGGGGGGTTCCTACAATGAGCAGTTCTTC
>TRBV19|NA|NA|TRBJ2-5
CASKKQGSQETQYF
TGTGCCAGTAAGAAGCAGGGGTCCCAAGAGACCCAGTACTTC
>TRBV30|NA|TRBD1|TRBJ2-2
CAWRTGPNTGELFF
TGTGCCTGGCGGACAGGCCCGAACACCGGGGAGCTGTTTTTT
>TRBV6-6|NA|TRBD1|TRBJ2-5
CASSAGDRVGETQYF
TGTGCCAGCAGTGCCGGGGACAGGGTCGGGGAGACCCAGTACTTC
>TRBV5-1|few|NA|TRBJ2-3
CASSPKASTDTQYF
TGCGCCAGCAGCCCCAAAGCATCCACAGATACGCAGTATTTT
>TRBV5-1|once|TRBD2|TRBJ2-3
CASSPVGDYTDTQYF
TGCGCCAGCAGCCCCGTGGGGGACTACACAGATACGCAGTATTTT
>TRBV5-1|few|TRBD1|TRBJ2-7
CASSLGQGFNEQYF
TGCGCCAGCAGCTTGGGACAGGGGTTTAACGAGCAGTACTTC
>TRBV11-2|NA|TRBD2|TRBJ2-1
CASSLGTSGGGSYNEQFF
TGTGCCAGCAGCTTAGGGACTAGCGGGGGTGGGTCCTACAATGAGCAGTTCTTC
>TRBV5-4|NA|TRBD1|TRBJ2-4
CASSPPGQGATKNIQYF
TGTGCCAGCAGCCCGCCCGGACAGGGGGCAACCAAAAACATTCAGTACTTC
>TRBV11-3|NA|NA|TRBJ2-5
CASSSNSGVGETQYF
TGTGCCAGCAGCTCGAACTCAGGGGTTGGTGAGACCCAGTACTTC
>TRBV25-1|NA|NA|TRBJ1-1
CASSESVGHRNTEAFF
TGTGCCAGCAGTGAATCTGTAGGACATAGGAACACTGAAGCTTTCTTT
>TRBV5-1|NA|TRBD1|TRBJ1-1
CASSFTGGWSTEAFF
TGCGCCAGCAGCTTCACAGGGGGCTGGAGCACTGAAGCTTTCTTT
>TRBV11-1|NA|NA|TRBJ1-4
CASSFRGNEKLFF
TGTGCCAGCAGCTTTCGGGGTAATGAAAAACTGTTTTTT
>TRBV4-1|NA|NA|TRBJ2-3
CASSQTSAEENTQYF
TGCGCCAGCAGCCAGACTAGTGCGGAAGAAAATACGCAGTATTTT
>TRBV5-1|NA|NA|TRBJ2-6
CASSLGEILSGANVLTF
TGCGCCAGCAGCTTGGGAGAAATTCTCTCTGGGGCCAACGTCCTGACTTTC
>TRBV7-2|NA|TRBD1|TRBJ2-7
CASGDYTGDYEQYF
TGTGCCAGCGGAGATTATACAGGGGACTACGAGCAGTACTTC
>TRBV19|NA|NA|TRBJ1-5
CASSSDSRQPQHF
TGTGCCAGTAGCTCGGACAGCCGTCAGCCCCAGCATTTT
>TRBV6-1|few|NA|TRBJ1-5
CASSENSRAQPQHF
TGTGCCAGCAGTGAAAATAGCAGGGCACAGCCCCAGCATTTT
>TRBV30|NA|TRBD2|TRBJ2-3
CAWRGEVVDTQYF
TGTGCCTGGCGGGGGGAGGTTGTAGATACGCAGTATTTT
>TRBV11-2|few|NA|TRBJ2-7
CASSLVGAGPYEQYF
TGTGCCAGCAGCTTAGTCGGGGCGGGACCGTACGAGCAGTACTTC
>TRBV5-4|NA|TRBD2|TRBJ2-3
CASTTRTSGRAADTQYF
TGTGCCAGCACCACTCGTACTAGCGGGAGGGCCGCAGATACGCAGTATTTT
>TRBV7-2|NA|TRBD2|TRBJ2-3
CASSLAASGSRYTQYF
TGTGCCAGCAGCTTAGCGGCTAGCGGGAGTCGGTATACGCAGTATTTT
>TRBV5-4|NA|NA|TRBJ1-1
CASSLAVGATEAFF
TGTGCCAGCAGCTTGGCGGTGGGGGCAACTGAAGCTTTCTTT
>TRBV5-1|NA|TRBD2|TRBJ2-5
CASSPGLAGMGETQYF
TGCGCCAGCAGCCCCGGACTAGCGGGGATGGGAGAGACCCAGTACTTC
>TRBV6-1|NA|NA|TRBJ2-7
CASGQFFNEQYF
TGTGCCAGCGGACAGTTTTTCAACGAGCAGTACTTC
>TRBV5-1|few|NA|TRBJ1-1
CASSGTLNTEAFF
TGCGCCAGCTCCGGGACACTGAACACTGAAGCTTTCTTT
>TRBV4-2|few|NA|TRBJ2-1
CASSQDTGSSNEQFF
TGTGCCAGCAGCCAAGATACCGGGAGCAGTAATGAGCAGTTCTTC
>TRBV28|NA|NA|TRBJ2-5
CASSLQGPGGTQYF
TGTGCCAGCAGTTTGCAGGGGCCCGGAGGGACCCAGTACTTC
>TRBV27|NA|NA|TRBJ1-4
CASSLIRDEKLFF
TGTGCCAGCAGTTTAATCCGGGATGAAAAACTGTTTTTT
>TRBV6-5|NA|NA|TRBJ1-5
CASSYGQYHQPQHF
TGTGCCAGCAGTTATGGACAGTACCATCAGCCCCAGCATTTT